This TCR beta chain derives from a study of blood T cell repertoires in COVID-19. The data were produced by immunoSEQ multiplex PCR, yet TCRdb's version contains in-frame clones alone and is incomplete. The table shows hundreds of thousands of clones, with about 90% occurring only once. V was pared by 5 bases and J by 3 bases, with 11 bases between. Germline CDR1 is LNHDA and CDR2 is SQIVND (reference sequence). This CDR3 spans 14 amino acids. The gene calls are TRBV19 and TRBJ2-1, with a possible D match to TRBD2 (5 bases). This TCR derives from a man aged 18 to 30 with active or convalescent COVID-19. Sequenced material: peripheral blood. The CDR3 reads CASSLPGDYNEQFF. The CDR3 region has the DNA TGTGCCAGTAGTCTCCCCGGGGACTACAATGAGCAGTTCTTC.